A single sample gave rise to the 20 T cell receptor beta chains below, sequenced in a study of blood T cell repertoires in COVID-19. The method was immunoSEQ multiplex PCR; TCRdb's version includes in-frame clones alone and lacks a portion of them. The sample has 120,000 or so clones; around 84% are singletons. Sequencing input: PBMCs or T cells enriched from blood (not recorded which). All receptors derive from a woman in her thirties who had recovered from COVID-19.

The chain joins TRBV28 to TRBJ2-4; D is undetermined. V was pared by 4 bases and J by 0 bases, with 16 bases between. In germline, CDR1 is MDHEN, CDR2 SYDVKM. CDR3 length: 17 residues. CDR3 protein: CASSSLLADIAKNIQYF. The CDR3 DNA reads TGTGCCAGCAGTTCCTTATTGGCAGATATAGCCAAAAACATTCAGTACTTC.

V and J are TRBV30 and TRBJ2-7; 7 nucleotides align to TRBD1. After removal of 8 bases from V and 4 bases from J, the junction contained 14 bases not matched to a gene. In germline, CDR1 is GTSNPN, CDR2 SVGIG (reference sequence). The CDR3 is made up of 14 amino acids. The DNA of the CDR3 is TGTGCCGTCCCGCTGCAGGGGGAAGGATACGAGCAGTACTTC. It translates to CAVPLQGEGYEQYF.

The V call is TRBV28, the J call TRBJ2-3, with D possibly matching TRBD2 (6 bases). Between the trimmed V and J ends, which lost 8 bases and 0 bases, there was a span of 15 bases. This CDR3 is built from 15 residues. CDR1 and CDR2 (germline): MDHEN, SYDVKM. The CDR3 is CASQSPGLSTDTQYF. The CDR3 region has the DNA TGTGCCAGCCAGTCCCCGGGACTCAGCACAGATACGCAGTATTTT.

This chain links TRBV6-5 with TRBJ1-2; D gene unclear. Trimming shortened V by 6 bases and J by 4 bases, and 15 bases separated the two germline ends. The CDR3 is 14 residues long. Germline V gene lookup returns CDR1 MNHEY and CDR2 SVGAGI. The CDR3 DNA reads as TGTGCCAGCAGCCTGGGGAGGAAATCCTATGGCTACACCTTC. Encoded protein: CASSLGRKSYGYTF.

This clone has a single count. V gene TRBV5-1 combines with J gene TRBJ2-3, with D possibly matching TRBD2 (6 bases). This CDR3 is built from 18 residues. Deletions cut 8 bases from V and 0 bases from J, with 25 bases between. Germline CDR1 and CDR2: SGHRS and YFSETQ. CDR3 nucleotides: TGCGCCAGTCTCCCCCTTCCCGGGACTTTCTTTAGCACAGATACGCAGTATTTT. The encoded protein is CASLPLPGTFFSTDTQYF.

The chain uses TRBV19 and TRBJ1-1; 8 bases match TRBD1. The CDR3 runs 12 residues. Losses at the gene ends were 8 bases for V and 5 bases for J; bases not matched to a gene: 4. Germline CDR1 reads LNHDA; CDR2 reads SQIVND (reference sequence). In nucleotides, the CDR3 is TGTGCCAGTCGACAGGGGAGTACTGAAGCTTTCTTT. Its protein is CASRQGSTEAFF.

The chain is built from TRBV4-1 and TRBJ2-3; 8 bases align to TRBD2. This CDR3 has 17 amino acids. Losses at the gene ends were 1 base for V and 5 bases for J; bases not matched to a gene: 11. The germline V gene has CDR1 MGHRA and CDR2 YSYEKL. The CDR3 is CASSQGGLAVVGDTQYF. The CDR3 nucleotides read TGCGCCAGCAGCCAAGGCGGACTAGCCGTCGTTGGAGATACGCAGTATTTT.

This rearrangement joins TRBV19 to TRBJ1-5; a weak D match, TRBD1 (6 bases). Trimming stripped 8 bases from V and 0 bases from J, with 8 bases between. This CDR3 spans 13 amino acids. The germline CDR1 and CDR2 sequences are LNHDA and SQIVND (reference sequence). This chain's CDR3 is CASGTLSNQPQHF. The CDR3 bases are TGTGCCAGTGGGACACTTAGCAATCAGCCCCAGCATTTT. Together with reference TRBV19 and TRBJ1-5, the CDR3 gives the full variable domain: DGGITQSPKYLFRKEGQNVTLSCEQNLNHDAMYWYRQDPGQGLRLIYYSQIVNDFQKGDIAEGYSVSREKKESFPLTVTSAQKNPTAFYLCASGTLSNQPQHFGDGTRLSIL.

Details on this clone: This sample also contains other DNA sequences that code for the same CDR3. This chain connects TRBV10-2 to TRBJ1-5; maybe TRBD1 (5 bases). This CDR3 region has 14 residues. The germline V and J ends were trimmed by 3 bases and 3 bases, with 9 bases remaining between them. The germline gives CDR1 WSHSY, CDR2 SAAADI. CDR3 in DNA: TGCGCCAGCAGTGAATCAGGGTTCAATCAGCCCCAGCATTTT. It encodes CASSESGFNQPQHF.

The chain employs TRBV27 and TRBJ2-1; 8 nucleotides line up with TRBD2. Germline V gene sequence: CDR1 MNHEY, CDR2 SMNVEV (reference sequence). This CDR3 is 19 amino acids long. V lost 5 bases and J lost 0; bases outside the gene matches: 15. The CDR3: CASSPRVAGSSSSYNEQFF. In DNA form, the CDR3 reads TGTGCCAGCAGTCCCCGGGTAGCGGGATCATCGAGCTCCTACAATGAGCAGTTCTTC.

The chain recombines TRBV7-9 with TRBJ2-5; the D gene is possibly TRBD2 (5 bases). The germline V gene has CDR1 SEHNR and CDR2 FQNEAQ (reference sequence). Trimming left V 6 bases short and J 5 bases short, with 13 bases between. CDR3 size: 13 residues. The CDR3 nucleotides are TGTGCCAGCAGAAGTAGCGTAGTGGAGACCCAGTACTTC. As protein: CASRSSVVETQYF.

This chain links TRBV19 with TRBJ2-2, with 8 bases matching TRBD2. CDR3 size: 14 residues. Germline CDR1 is LNHDA and CDR2 is SQIVND (reference sequence). V lost 6 bases and J lost 7; bases outside the gene matches: 7. In nucleotides, the CDR3 is TGTGCCAGTAGGCGGGGGGCGTCGAGCGGGGAGCTGTTTTTT. This gives the protein CASRRGASSGELFF.

The chain joins TRBV10-3 to TRBJ1-6, with 8 bases matching TRBD1. This CDR3 is 13 amino acids long. J lost 7 bases, V lost 6 bases, and 2 bases had no gene match. Looked up from germline, CDR1 is ENHRY and CDR2 is SYGVKD. For the CDR3, the DNA is TGTGCCATCAGCGGACAGGGAAATTCACCCCTCCACTTT. The encoded protein is CAISGQGNSPLHF.

This chain joins TRBV7-2 and TRBJ1-2; 8 bases match TRBD1. Germline assignment: CDR1 SGHTA and CDR2 FQGNSA. The CDR3 loop spans 16 amino acids. V lost 1 base, J lost 4 bases, and 8 bases stayed unmatched. The chain's CDR3 is CASSLGRWQGAYGYTF. CDR3 in DNA: TGTGCCAGCAGCTTAGGTCGGTGGCAGGGGGCCTATGGCTACACCTTC. The variable domain in full, completed from reference TRBV7-2 and TRBJ1-2, reads GAGVSQSPSNKVTEKGKDVELRCDPISGHTALYWYRQSLGQGLEFLIYFQGNSAPDKSGLPSDRFSAERTGGSVSTLTIQRTQQEDSAVYLCASSLGRWQGAYGYTFGSGTRLTVV.

This rearrangement joins TRBV1 to TRBJ1-2; the table's TRBD1 call for D was not verified on the DNA. TRBV1 is noted as a pseudogene. The CDR3 length is 20 residues. The CDR3: CTSSQALAFLTGWEDYGYTF. DNA of the CDR3: TGCACCAGCAGCCAAGCCCTCGCCTTTTTGACAGGGTGGGAGGACTATGGCTACACCTTC.

The CDR3 nucleotides read TGTGCCAGCAGCAATACTCTTGAAAAACTGTTTTTT. It encodes CASSNTLEKLFF. The V gene is TRBV28, the J gene TRBJ1-4; D uncertain. Trimming left V 6 bases short and J 7 bases short, with 9 bases between. This CDR3 is 12 amino acids long. Germline CDR1 and CDR2: MDHEN and SYDVKM.

V usage is TRBV4-1 and J usage is TRBJ2-5, with 15 nucleotides matching TRBD2. Germline CDR1 is MGHRA and CDR2 is YSYEKL. The CDR3 length is 17 residues. V was clipped by 3 bases and J by 0 bases; unmatched bases: 2. The CDR3 DNA reads as TGCGCCAGCAGCCACGGACTAGCGGGAGGGTACCAAGAGACCCAGTACTTC. This translates into CASSHGLAGGYQETQYF.

The chain is built from TRBV23-1 and TRBJ2-2; weak D call: TRBD1 (6 bases). TRBV23-1 is recorded as an ORF, its role being uncertain. The V end lost 2 bases, the J end lost 0 bases, and 10 bases lay between the germline ends. CDR3 length equals 16 residues. CDR3 sequence reads: CASSQGRGTNTGELFF. The CDR3 DNA follows: TGCGCCAGCAGTCAAGGCAGGGGAACGAACACCGGGGAGCTGTTTTTT.

The chain is built from TRBV28 and TRBJ2-1; weak D call: TRBD2 (6 bases). The CDR3 totals 14 residues. The V end was cut by 7 bases, the J end by 7 bases, with 17 bases between. Germline CDR1 is MDHEN and CDR2 is SYDVKM. The DNA for the CDR3 is TGTGCCAGCATAGGAGCGGGCGAAGAAAATGAGCAGTTCTTC. Its protein is CASIGAGEENEQFF.

The chain links TRBV7-9 to TRBJ2-7; D not resolved. This CDR3 comprises 11 residues. Germline V CDR1 and CDR2: SEHNR, FQNEAQ (reference sequence). Trimming removed 1 base at V and 6 bases at J, with 4 bases between. The CDR3 is CASSLVGEQYF. DNA for the CDR3: TGTGCCAGCAGCTTAGTCGGCGAGCAGTACTTC.